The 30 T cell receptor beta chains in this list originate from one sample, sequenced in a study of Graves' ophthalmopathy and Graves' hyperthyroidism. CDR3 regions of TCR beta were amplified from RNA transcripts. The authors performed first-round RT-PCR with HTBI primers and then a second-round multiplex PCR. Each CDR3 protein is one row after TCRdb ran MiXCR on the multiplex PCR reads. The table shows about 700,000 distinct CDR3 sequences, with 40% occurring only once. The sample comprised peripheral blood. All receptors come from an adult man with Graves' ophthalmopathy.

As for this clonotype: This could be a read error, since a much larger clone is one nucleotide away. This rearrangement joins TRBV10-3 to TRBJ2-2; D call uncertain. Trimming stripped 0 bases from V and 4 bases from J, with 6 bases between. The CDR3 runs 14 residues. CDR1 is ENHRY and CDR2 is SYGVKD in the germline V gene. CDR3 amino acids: CAISESYGTGELFF. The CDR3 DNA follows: TGTGCCATCAGTGAGTCGTACGGCACCGGGGAGCTGTTTTTT.

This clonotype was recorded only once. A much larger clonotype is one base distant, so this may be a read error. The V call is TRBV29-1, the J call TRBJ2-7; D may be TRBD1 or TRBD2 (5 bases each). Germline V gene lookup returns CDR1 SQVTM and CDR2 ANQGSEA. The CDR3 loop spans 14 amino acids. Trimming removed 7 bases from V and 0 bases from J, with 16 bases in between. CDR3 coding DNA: TGCAGCGCCGTTCCGGGGCTTAGCTCCTACGAGCAGTACTTC. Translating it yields CSAVPGLSSYEQYF.

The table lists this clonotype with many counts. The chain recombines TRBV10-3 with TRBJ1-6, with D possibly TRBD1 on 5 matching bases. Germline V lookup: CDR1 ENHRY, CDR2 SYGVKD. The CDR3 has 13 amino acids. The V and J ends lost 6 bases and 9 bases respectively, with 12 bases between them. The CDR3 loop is CAIRGDQASPLHF. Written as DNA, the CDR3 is TGTGCCATCAGAGGGGACCAGGCTTCACCCCTCCACTTT.

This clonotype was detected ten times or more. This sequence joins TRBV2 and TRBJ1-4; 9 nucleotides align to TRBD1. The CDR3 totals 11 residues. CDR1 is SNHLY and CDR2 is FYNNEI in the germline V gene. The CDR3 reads CADRGDEKLFF. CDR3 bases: TGTGCGGACAGGGGCGATGAAAAACTGTTTTTT.

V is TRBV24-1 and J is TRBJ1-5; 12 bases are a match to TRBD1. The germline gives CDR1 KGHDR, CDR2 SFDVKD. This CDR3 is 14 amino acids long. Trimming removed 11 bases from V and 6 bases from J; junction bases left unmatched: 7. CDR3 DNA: TGTGCCAGCAGCCTGGGACAGGGGGCTCAGCCCCAGCATTTT. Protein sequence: CASSLGQGAQPQHF.

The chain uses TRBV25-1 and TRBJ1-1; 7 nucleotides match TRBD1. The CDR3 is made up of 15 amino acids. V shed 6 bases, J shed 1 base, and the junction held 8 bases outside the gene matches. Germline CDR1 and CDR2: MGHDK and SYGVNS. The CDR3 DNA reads TGTGCCAGCAGACCACAGGGGATAAAGAACACTGAAGCTTTCTTT. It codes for CASRPQGIKNTEAFF.

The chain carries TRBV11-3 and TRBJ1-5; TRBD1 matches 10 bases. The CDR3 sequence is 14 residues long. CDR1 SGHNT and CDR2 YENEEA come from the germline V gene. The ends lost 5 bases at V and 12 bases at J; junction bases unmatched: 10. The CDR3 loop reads CASSPPGQGHRQHF. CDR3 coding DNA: TGTGCCAGCAGCCCCCCGGGACAGGGGCATCGCCAGCATTTT.

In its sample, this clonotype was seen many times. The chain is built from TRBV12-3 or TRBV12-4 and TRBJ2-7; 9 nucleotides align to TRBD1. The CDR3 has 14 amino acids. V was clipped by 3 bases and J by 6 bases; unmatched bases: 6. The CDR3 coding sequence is TGTGCCAGCAGTTTTGTGGGACAGGGAGCCGAGCAGTACTTC. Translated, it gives CASSFVGQGAEQYF.

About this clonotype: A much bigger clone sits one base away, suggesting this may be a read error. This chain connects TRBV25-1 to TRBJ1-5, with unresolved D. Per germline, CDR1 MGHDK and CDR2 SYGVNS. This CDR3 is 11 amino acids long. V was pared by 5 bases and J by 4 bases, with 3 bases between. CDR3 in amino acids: CASSINQPQHF. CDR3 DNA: TGTGCCAGCAGTATAAATCAGCCCCAGCATTTT.

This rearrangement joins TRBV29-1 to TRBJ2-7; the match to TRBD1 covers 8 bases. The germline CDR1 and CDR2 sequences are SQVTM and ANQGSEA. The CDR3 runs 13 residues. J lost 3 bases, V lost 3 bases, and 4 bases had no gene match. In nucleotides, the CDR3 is TGCAGCGTTGATCGACAGGGGTTCTACGAGCAGTACTTC. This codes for CSVDRQGFYEQYF.

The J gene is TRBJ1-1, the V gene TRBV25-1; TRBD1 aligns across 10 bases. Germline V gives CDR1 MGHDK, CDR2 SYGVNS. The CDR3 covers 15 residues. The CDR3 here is CARGRDRGLNTEAFF. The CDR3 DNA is TGTGCTAGAGGGCGGGACAGGGGATTGAACACTGAAGCTTTCTTT.

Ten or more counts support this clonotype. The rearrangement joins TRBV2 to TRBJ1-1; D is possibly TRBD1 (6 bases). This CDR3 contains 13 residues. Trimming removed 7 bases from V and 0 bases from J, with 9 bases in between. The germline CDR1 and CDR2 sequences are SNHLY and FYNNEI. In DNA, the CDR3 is TGTGCCAGCATTAAGGGGGTGAACACTGAAGCTTTCTTT. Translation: CASIKGVNTEAFF.

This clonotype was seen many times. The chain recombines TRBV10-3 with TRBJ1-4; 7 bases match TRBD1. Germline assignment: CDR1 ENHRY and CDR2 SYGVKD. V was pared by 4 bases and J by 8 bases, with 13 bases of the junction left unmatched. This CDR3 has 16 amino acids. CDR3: CAISVGKGQTDEKLFF. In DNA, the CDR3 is TGTGCCATCAGTGTCGGTAAGGGACAGACCGACGAAAAACTGTTTTTT.

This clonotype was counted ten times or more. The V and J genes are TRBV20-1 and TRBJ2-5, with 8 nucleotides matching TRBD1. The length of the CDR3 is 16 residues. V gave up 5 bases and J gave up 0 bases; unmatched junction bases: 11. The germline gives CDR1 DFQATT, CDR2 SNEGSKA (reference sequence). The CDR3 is CSASTEGQGNQETQYF. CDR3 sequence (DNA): TGCAGTGCTTCAACCGAAGGACAGGGAAACCAAGAGACCCAGTACTTC.

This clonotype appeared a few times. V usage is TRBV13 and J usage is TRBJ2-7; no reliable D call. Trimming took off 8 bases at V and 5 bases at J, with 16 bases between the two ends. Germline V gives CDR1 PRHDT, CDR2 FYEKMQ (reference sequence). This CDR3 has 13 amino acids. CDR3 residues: CASHPSYSHEQYF. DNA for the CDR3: TGTGCCAGCCACCCATCTTATAGTCACGAGCAGTACTTC.

The CDR3 region is CASTGGFGTQYF. CDR3 in DNA: TGTGCCAGCACTGGCGGGTTTGGGACCCAGTACTTC. The rearrangement links TRBV6-2 or TRBV6-3 to TRBJ2-5; tentatively, D is TRBD2 (5 bases). Germline CDR1 reads MNHEY; CDR2 reads SVGEGT. The CDR3 sequence is 12 residues long. Deletions cut 7 bases from V and 7 bases from J, with 13 bases between.

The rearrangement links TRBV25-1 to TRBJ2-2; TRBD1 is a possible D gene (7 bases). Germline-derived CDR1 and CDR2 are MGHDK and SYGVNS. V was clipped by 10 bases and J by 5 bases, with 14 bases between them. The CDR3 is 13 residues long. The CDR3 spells CATRGEVTGELFF. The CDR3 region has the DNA TGTGCCACCAGGGGGGAGGTTACCGGGGAGCTGTTTTTT.

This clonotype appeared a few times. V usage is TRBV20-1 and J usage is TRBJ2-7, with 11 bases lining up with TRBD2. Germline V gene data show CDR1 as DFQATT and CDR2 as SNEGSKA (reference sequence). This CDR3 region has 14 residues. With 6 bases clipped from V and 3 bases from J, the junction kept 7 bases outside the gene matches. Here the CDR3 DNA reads TGCAGTGCCACAACTAGCGGGGGTTTCTACGAGCAGTACTTC. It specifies CSATTSGGFYEQYF.

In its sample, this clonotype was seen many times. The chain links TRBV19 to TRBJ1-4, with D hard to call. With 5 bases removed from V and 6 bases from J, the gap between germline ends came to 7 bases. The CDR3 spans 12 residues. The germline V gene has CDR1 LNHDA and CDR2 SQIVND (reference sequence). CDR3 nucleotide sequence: TGTGCCAGTAGTTGGACGGATGAAAAACTGTTTTTT. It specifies CASSWTDEKLFF.

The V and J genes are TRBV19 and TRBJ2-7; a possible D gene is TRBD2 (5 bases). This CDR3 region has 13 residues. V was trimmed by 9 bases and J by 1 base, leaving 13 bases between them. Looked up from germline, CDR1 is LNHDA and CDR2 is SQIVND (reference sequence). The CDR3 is CASSPQRSYEQYF. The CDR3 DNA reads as TGTGCCAGCTCACCGCAGCGGTCCTACGAGCAGTACTTC.

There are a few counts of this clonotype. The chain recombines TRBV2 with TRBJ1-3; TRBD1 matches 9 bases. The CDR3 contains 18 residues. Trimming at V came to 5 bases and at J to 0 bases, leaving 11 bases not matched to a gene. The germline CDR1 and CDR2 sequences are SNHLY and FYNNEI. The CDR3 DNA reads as TGTGCCAGCAGTCCAACGATGAAGACAGGGGGCTCTGGAAACACCATATATTTT. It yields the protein CASSPTMKTGGSGNTIYF.

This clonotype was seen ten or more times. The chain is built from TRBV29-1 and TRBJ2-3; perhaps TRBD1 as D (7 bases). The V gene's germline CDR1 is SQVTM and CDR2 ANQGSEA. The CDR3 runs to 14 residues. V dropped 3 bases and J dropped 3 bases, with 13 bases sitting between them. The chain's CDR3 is CSVDRSGGTDTQYF. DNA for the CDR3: TGCAGCGTTGACCGGTCAGGGGGGACAGATACGCAGTATTTT.

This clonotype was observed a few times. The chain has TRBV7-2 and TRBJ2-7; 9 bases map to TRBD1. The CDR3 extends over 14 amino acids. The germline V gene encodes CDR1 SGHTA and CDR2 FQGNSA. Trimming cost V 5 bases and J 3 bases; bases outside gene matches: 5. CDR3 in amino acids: CASSPTTGGYEQYF. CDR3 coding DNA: TGTGCCAGCAGCCCTACGACAGGGGGCTACGAGCAGTACTTC.

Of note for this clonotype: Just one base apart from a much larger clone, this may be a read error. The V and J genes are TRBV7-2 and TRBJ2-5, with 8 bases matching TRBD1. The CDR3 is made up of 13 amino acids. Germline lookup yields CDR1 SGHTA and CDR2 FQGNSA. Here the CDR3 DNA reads TGTGCCGGCAGCTCCCGGACAGGGAGGACCCAGTACTTC. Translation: CAGSSRTGRTQYF.

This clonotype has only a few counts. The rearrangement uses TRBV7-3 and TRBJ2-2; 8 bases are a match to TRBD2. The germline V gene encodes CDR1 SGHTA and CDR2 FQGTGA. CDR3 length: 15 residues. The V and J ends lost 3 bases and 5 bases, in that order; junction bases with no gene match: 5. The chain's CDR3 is CASSFGTRRTGELFF. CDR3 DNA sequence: TGTGCCAGCAGCTTTGGGACTAGGCGGACCGGGGAGCTGTTTTTT.

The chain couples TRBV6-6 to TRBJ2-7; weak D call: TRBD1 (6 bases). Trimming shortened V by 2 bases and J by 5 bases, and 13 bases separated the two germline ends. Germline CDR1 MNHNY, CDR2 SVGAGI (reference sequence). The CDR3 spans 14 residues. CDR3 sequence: CASSYTGSLDEQYF. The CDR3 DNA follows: TGTGCCAGCAGTTACACAGGGTCGCTCGACGAGCAGTACTTC.

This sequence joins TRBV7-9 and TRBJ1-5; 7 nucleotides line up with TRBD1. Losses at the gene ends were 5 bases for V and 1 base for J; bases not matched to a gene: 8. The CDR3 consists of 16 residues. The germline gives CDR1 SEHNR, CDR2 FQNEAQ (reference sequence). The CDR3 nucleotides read TGTGCCAGCAGCCCGACGGGACAGCCAAGCAATCAGCCCCAGCATTTT. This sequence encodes CASSPTGQPSNQPQHF.

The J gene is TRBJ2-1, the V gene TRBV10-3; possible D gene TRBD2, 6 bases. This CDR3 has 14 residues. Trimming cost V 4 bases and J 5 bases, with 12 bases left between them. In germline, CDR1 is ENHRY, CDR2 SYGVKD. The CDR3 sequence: CAISVGGLNNEQFF. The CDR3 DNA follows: TGTGCCATCAGTGTGGGGGGTCTTAACAATGAGCAGTTCTTC.

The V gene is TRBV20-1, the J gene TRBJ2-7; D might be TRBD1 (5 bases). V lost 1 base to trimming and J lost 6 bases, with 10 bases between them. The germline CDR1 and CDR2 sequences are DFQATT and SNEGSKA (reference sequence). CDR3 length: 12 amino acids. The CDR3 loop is CSARVTGGEQYF. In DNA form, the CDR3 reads TGCAGTGCTAGAGTAACAGGCGGCGAGCAGTACTTC.

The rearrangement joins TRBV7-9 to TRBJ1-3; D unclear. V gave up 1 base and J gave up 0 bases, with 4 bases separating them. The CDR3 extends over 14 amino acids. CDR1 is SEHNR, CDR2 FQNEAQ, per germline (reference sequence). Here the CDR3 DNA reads TGTGCCAGCAGCTTAGAGTACTCTGGAAACACCATATATTTT. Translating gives CASSLEYSGNTIYF.